This T cell receptor beta chain was obtained from a study of early T cells in non-severe SARS-CoV-2 infection. Study details: RNA in bulk from unsorted whole blood was sequenced, and chains were unpaired.

Study observations and caveats: Matching with VDJdb favored anti-spike CD8 responses (missing private and CD4 specificities).

Trimming cost V 0 bases and J 12 bases, with 10 bases left between them. CDR1 SGHRS and CDR2 YFSETQ come from the germline V gene. This CDR3 is 12 amino acids long. As part of library construction, unique molecular identifiers were attached to individual cDNA molecules. MiXCR, run by TCRdb on the 5' RACE reads, gives a single entry per CDR3 protein. The sample lists almost 65,000 distinct CDR3 sequences; 4.9% were seen once. The sample holds a few counts of this clonotype. Antigen unknown. The chain has TRBV5-1 and TRBJ2-1, with D possibly being TRBD2 (6 bases). The TCR comes from an adult who was a healthcare worker with PCR-confirmed SARS-CoV-2 infection or an uninfected control (not recorded which). Sequencing was done on a sample of whole blood. The CDR3 protein is CASSLGREAQFF. Here the CDR3 DNA reads TGCGCCAGCAGCTTGGGTAGGGAGGCGCAGTTCTTC. Combining the CDR3 with reference TRBV5-1 and TRBJ2-1 gives the whole variable domain KAGVTQTPRYLIKTRGQQVTLSCSPISGHRSVSWYQQTPGQGLQFLFEYFSETQRNKGNFPGRFSGRQFSNSRSEMNVSTLELGDSALYLCASSLGREAQFFGPGTRLTVL.